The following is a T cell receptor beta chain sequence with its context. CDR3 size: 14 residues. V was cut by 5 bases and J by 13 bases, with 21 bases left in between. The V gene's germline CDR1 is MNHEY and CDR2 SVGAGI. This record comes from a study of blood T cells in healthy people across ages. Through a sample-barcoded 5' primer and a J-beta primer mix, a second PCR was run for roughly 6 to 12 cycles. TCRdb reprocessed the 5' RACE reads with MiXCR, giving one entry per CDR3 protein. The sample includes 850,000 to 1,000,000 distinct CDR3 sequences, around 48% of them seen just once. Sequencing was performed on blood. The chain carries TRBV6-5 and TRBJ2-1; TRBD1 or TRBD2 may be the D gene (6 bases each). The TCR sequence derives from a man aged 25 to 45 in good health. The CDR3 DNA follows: TGTGCCAGCAGTGGGGGGCAGGGATTAGAGACCCAGTTCTTC. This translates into CASSGGQGLETQFF.